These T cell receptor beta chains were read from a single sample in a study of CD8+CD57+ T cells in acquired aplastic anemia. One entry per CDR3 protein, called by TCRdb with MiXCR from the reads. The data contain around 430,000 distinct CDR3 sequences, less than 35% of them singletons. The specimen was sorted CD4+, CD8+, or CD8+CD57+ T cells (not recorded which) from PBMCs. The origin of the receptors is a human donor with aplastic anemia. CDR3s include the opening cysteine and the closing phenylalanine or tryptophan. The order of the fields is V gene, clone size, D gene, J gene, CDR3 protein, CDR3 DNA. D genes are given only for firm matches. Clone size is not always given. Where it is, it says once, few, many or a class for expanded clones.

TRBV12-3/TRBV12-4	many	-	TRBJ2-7	CASSPPAEQYF	TGTGCCAGCAGCCCTCCAGCCGAGCAGTACTTC
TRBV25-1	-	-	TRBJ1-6	CASSRPGREDGNLHF	TGTGCCAGCAGTCGGCCAGGGAGGGAGGATGGCAACCTCCACTTT
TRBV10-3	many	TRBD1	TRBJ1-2	CAIRPGQGRVGYTF	TGTGCCATCAGGCCGGGACAGGGAAGGGTTGGCTACACCTTC
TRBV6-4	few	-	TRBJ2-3	CASSDEGSTDTQYF	TGTGCCAGCAGTGACGAGGGTAGCACAGATACGCAGTATTTT
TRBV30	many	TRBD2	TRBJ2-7	CAWTLSGVGHEQYF	TGTGCCTGGACACTTAGCGGGGTCGGACACGAGCAGTACTTC
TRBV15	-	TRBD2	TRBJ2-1	CATSRVKLAGSNEQFF	TGTGCCACCAGCAGAGTAAAGTTAGCGGGGAGCAATGAGCAGTTCTTC
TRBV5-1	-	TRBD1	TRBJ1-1	CASSYKTGAVTEAFF	TGCGCCAGCAGCTACAAGACAGGGGCCGTAACTGAAGCTTTCTTT
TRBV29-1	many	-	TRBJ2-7	CSAFTAYEQYF	TGCAGTGCATTCACGGCCTACGAGCAGTACTTC
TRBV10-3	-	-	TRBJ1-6	CAISNQGTGYNSPLHF	TGTGCCATCAGCAACCAAGGTACGGGGTATAATTCACCCCTCCACTTT
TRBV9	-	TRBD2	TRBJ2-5	CASSVATSGTQETQYF	TGTGCCAGCAGCGTAGCGACTAGCGGGACCCAAGAGACCCAGTACTTC
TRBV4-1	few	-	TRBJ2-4	CASTYRGGVENIQYF	TGCGCCAGCACCTACCGGGGCGGGGTCGAAAACATTCAGTACTTC
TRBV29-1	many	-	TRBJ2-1	CSVVADRTYNEQFF	TGCAGCGTTGTAGCTGACAGGACCTACAATGAGCAGTTCTTC
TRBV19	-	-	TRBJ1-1	CASNVGAVTEAFF	TGTGCCAGTAACGTTGGGGCGGTCACTGAAGCTTTCTTT
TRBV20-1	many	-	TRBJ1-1	CSASMSVSEAFF	TGCAGTGCCAGTATGTCGGTGTCAGAAGCTTTCTTT
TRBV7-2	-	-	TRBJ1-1	CASSLVGAEAFF	TGTGCCAGCAGCTTAGTGGGTGCTGAAGCTTTCTTT
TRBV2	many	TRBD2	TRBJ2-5	CASRRGTSGVQETQYF	TGTGCCAGCAGGCGCGGGACTAGCGGGGTCCAAGAGACCCAGTACTTC
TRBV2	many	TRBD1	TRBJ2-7	CASGMDRVTYEQYF	TGTGCCAGCGGAATGGACAGGGTAACCTACGAGCAGTACTTC
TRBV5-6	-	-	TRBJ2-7	CPSSYPSRPYEQYF	TGTCCCAGCAGTTATCCAAGCCGCCCCTACGAGCAGTACTTC
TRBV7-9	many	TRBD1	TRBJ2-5	CASSLALTGEETQYF	TGTGCCAGCAGCTTAGCGCTAACAGGGGAAGAGACCCAGTACTTC
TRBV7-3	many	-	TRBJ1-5	CASSDRTRPQHF	TGTGCCAGCAGCGACAGGACCAGGCCCCAGCATTTT
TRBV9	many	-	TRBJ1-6	CASSVGSINSPLHF	TGTGCCAGCAGCGTAGGCAGTATTAATTCACCCCTCCACTTT
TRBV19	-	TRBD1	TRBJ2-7	CASRFPGQGAYEQYF	TGTGCCAGCCGTTTTCCGGGACAGGGGGCCTACGAGCAGTACTTC
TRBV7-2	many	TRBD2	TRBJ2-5	CASSNGGGGARGGAQYF	TGTGCCAGCAGCAACGGCGGGGGAGGGGCGCGGGGAGGGGCCCAGTACTTC
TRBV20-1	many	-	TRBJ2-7	CSARDATRVSEQYF	TGCAGTGCTAGAGATGCGACCAGGGTTTCCGAGCAGTACTTC
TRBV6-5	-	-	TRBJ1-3	CASSYTDLGPGNTIYF	TGTGCCAGCAGTTACACCGACCTCGGCCCGGGAAACACCATATATTTT
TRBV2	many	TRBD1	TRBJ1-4	CASRQRGQDEKLFF	TGTGCCAGCAGACAAAGGGGGCAGGATGAAAAACTGTTTTTT
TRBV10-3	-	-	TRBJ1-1	CASSQSGSRTEAFF	TGTGCCAGCAGTCAATCAGGTTCCCGCACTGAAGCTTTCTTT
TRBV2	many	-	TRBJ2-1	CASSGGGSYNEQFF	TGTGCCAGCAGCGGGGGCGGCTCCTACAATGAGCAGTTCTTC
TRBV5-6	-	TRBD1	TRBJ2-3	CASSLYGRGQFEDTQYF	TGTGCCAGCAGCTTGTATGGCAGGGGGCAATTTGAAGATACGCAGTATTTT
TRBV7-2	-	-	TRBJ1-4	CASSLGGLDEKLFF	TGTGCCAGCAGCTTAGGGGGGCTTGATGAAAAACTGTTTTTT
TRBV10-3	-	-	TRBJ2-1	CAISERDDEQFF	TGTGCCATCAGTGAAAGGGATGATGAGCAGTTCTTC
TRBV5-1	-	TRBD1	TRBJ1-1	CASTNDETGVTEAFF	TGCGCCAGCACGAACGACGAAACAGGGGTCACTGAAGCTTTCTTT
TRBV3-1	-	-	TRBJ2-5	CASKWRGPMETQYF	TGTGCCAGCAAGTGGCGGGGCCCTATGGAGACCCAGTACTTC
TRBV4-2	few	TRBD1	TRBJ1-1	CASSHTGTGLLNTEAFF	TGTGCCAGCAGCCACACCGGGACAGGGTTACTGAACACTGAAGCTTTCTTT
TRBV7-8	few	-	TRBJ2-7	CASSLTRGHEQYF	TGTGCCAGCAGCTTAACAAGGGGCCACGAGCAGTACTTC
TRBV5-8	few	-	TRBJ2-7	CASSSREGSDEQYF	TGTGCCAGCAGCTCCAGGGAAGGATCCGACGAGCAGTACTTC
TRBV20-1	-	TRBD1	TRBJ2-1	CSATPGQDYNEQFF	TGCAGTGCCACGCCGGGACAGGACTACAATGAGCAGTTCTTC
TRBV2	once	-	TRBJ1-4	CASSAGDVNEKLFF	TGTGCCAGCAGCGCAGGGGACGTCAATGAAAAACTGTTTTTT
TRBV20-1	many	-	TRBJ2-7	CSASDSGTTYEQYF	TGCAGTGCTAGCGATTCAGGGACCACGTACGAGCAGTACTTC
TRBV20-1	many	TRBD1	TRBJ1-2	CSARTGAFNYGYTF	TGCAGTGCAAGGACAGGAGCTTTTAACTATGGCTACACCTTC